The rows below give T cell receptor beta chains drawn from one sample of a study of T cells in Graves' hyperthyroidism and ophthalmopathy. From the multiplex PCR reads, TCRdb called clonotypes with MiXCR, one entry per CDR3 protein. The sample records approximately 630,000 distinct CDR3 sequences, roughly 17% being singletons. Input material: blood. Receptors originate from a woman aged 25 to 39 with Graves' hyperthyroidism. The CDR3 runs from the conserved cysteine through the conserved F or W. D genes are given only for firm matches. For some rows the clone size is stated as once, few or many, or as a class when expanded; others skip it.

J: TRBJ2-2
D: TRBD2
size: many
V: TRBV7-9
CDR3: CASSAGTSFAELFF
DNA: TGTGCCAGCAGCGCCGGGACTAGCTTTGCGGAGCTGTTTTTT

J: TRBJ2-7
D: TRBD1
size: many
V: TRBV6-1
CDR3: CASSEIGQGAYEQYF
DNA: TGTGCCAGCAGTGAAATTGGACAGGGGGCCTACGAGCAGTACTTC

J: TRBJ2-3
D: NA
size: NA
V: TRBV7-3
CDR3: CASSIGPPATQYF
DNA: TGTGCCAGCAGCATAGGACCGCCAGCTACGCAGTATTTT

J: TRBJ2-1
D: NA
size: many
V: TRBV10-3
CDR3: CAISDTPEGLQYNEQFF
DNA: TGTGCCATCAGTGATACACCAGAGGGACTCCAGTACAATGAGCAGTTCTTC

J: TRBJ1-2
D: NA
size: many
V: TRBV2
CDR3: CASSEESKGGYTF
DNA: TGTGCCAGCAGTGAAGAGTCCAAGGGCGGCTACACCTTC

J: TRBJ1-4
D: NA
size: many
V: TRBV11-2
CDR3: CASSSQGEKLFF
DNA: TGTGCCAGCAGCTCACAGGGAGAAAAACTGTTTTTT

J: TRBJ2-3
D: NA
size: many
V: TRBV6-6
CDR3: CASSYLAEISTDTQYF
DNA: TGTGCCAGCAGTTACTTAGCGGAGATTAGCACAGATACGCAGTATTTT

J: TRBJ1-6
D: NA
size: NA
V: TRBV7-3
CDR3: CASSLDGGVSPLHF
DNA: TGTGCCAGCAGCTTGGACGGGGGAGTTTCACCCCTCCACTTT

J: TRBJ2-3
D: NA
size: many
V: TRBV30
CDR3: CAWSADSHTDTQYF
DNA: TGTGCCTGGAGTGCGGACAGCCACACAGATACGCAGTATTTT

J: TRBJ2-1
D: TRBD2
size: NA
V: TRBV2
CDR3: CASSPGDWLGLLNEQFF
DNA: TGTGCCAGCAGTCCCGGGGATTGGTTGGGACTACTCAATGAGCAGTTCTTC

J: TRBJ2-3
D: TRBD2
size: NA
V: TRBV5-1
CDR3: CASSLTLTSAYTDTQYF
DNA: TGCGCCAGCAGCCTTACGTTGACTAGCGCCTACACAGATACGCAGTATTTT

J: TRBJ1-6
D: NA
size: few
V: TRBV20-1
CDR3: CSARDRTLAYNSPLHF
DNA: TGCAGTGCTAGAGATAGGACATTAGCCTATAATTCACCCCTCCACTTT

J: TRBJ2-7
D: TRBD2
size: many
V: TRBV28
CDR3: CASNPWEGHYEQYF
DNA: TGTGCCAGCAACCCTTGGGAGGGGCACTACGAGCAGTACTTC

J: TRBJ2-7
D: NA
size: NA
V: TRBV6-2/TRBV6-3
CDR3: CASSARVSYEQYF
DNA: TGTGCCAGCAGTGCCCGGGTCTCCTACGAGCAGTACTTC

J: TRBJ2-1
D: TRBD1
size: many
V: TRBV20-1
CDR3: CSARRDRRYEQFF
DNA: TGCAGTGCTAGACGGGACAGGCGTTATGAGCAGTTCTTC

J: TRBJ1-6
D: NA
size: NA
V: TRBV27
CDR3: CASSDLFTPLHF
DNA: TGTGCCAGCAGCGATCTATTTACACCCCTCCACTTT

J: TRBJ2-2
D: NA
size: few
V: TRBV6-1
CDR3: CASSRDSYTGELFF
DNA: TGCGCCAGCAGTCGGGACTCGTACACCGGGGAGCTGTTTTTT

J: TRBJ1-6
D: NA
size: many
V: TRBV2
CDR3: CASSERIRDSPLHF
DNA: TGTGCCAGCAGTGAAAGAATCAGGGATTCACCCCTCCACTTT

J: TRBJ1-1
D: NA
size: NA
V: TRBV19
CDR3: CASEQGDTEAFF
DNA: TGTGCCAGTGAGCAGGGTGACACTGAAGCTTTCTTT

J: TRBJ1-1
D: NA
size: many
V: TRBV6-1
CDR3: CASRRGGENEAFF
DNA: TGTGCCAGCAGGAGAGGGGGAGAGAACGAAGCTTTCTTT

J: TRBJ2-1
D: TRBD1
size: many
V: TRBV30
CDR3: CAWSRTGRVPYNEQFF
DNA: TGTGCCTGGAGTAGGACAGGGCGAGTCCCCTACAATGAGCAGTTCTTC

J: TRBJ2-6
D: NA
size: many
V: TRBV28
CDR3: CASTLQGPSGANVLTF
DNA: TGTGCCAGCACCTTACAGGGACCCTCTGGGGCCAACGTCCTGACTTTC

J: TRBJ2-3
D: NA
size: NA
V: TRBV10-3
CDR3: CAISELWDADTQYF
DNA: TGTGCCATCAGTGAGTTATGGGACGCAGATACGCAGTATTTT

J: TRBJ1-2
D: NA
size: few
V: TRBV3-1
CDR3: CASSQEDAGVYGYTF
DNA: TGTGCCAGCAGCCAAGAAGATGCGGGGGTCTATGGCTACACCTTC

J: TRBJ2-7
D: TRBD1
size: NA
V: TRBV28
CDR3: CANSSRDRVSYEQYF
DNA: TGTGCCAACAGTTCACGGGACAGGGTGTCTTACGAGCAGTACTTC

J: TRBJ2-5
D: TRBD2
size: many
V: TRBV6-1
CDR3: CASSSRTSGSKETQYF
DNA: TGTGCCAGCAGTTCGAGGACTAGCGGGAGCAAAGAGACCCAGTACTTC

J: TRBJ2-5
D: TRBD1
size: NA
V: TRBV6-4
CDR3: CASSEYRGRVETQYF
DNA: TGTGCCAGCAGTGAATACAGGGGACGAGTAGAGACCCAGTACTTC

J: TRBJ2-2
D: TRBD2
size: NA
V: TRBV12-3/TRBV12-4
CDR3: CASRLAGANTGELFF
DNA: TGTGCCAGCAGACTAGCGGGGGCGAACACCGGGGAGCTGTTTTTT

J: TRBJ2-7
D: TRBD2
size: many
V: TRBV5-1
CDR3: CASSSLAGGNYEQYF
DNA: TGCGCCAGCAGCTCCTTAGCGGGAGGCAACTACGAGCAGTACTTC

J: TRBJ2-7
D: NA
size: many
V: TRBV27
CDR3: CAVHARGSYEQYF
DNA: TGTGCCGTCCACGCGAGGGGTTCCTACGAGCAGTACTTC

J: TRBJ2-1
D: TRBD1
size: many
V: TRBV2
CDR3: CASNRDRGPNEQFF
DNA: TGTGCCAGCAACCGGGACAGGGGGCCCAATGAGCAGTTCTTC

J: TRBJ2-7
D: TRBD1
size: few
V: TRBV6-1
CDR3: CASSPRQGGPYEQYF
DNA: TGTGCCAGCAGCCCCCGACAGGGGGGTCCCTACGAGCAGTACTTC

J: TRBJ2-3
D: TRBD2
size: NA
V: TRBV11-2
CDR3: CASSPLAGTLTDTQYF
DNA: TGTGCCAGCAGCCCGCTAGCGGGGACCCTCACAGATACGCAGTATTTT

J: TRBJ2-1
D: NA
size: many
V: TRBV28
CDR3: CASSMSGGNEQFF
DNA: TGTGCCAGCAGTATGAGTGGGGGCAATGAGCAGTTCTTC

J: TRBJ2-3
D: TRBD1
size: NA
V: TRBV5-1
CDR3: CASSPVQGGTDTQYF
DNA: TGCGCCAGCAGCCCCGTACAGGGGGGCACAGATACGCAGTATTTT

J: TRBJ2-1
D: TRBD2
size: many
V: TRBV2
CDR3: CASIRTSGGNNEQFF
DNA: TGTGCCAGCATCCGGACTAGCGGGGGGAACAATGAGCAGTTCTTC

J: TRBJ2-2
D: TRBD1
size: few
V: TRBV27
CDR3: CASSTRQGSTGELFF
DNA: TGTGCCAGCAGTACCCGACAGGGAAGCACCGGGGAGCTGTTTTTT

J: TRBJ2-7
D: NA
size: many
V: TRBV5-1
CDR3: CASRDSSYEQYF
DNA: TGCGCCAGCAGGGACTCTAGCTACGAGCAGTACTTC

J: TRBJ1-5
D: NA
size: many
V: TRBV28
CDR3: CASSPGSQPQHF
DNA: TGTGCCAGCAGTCCCGGGAGCCAGCCCCAGCATTTT

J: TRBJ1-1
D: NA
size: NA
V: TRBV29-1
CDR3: CSVEGNWNTEAFF
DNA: TGCAGCGTTGAGGGGAACTGGAACACTGAAGCTTTCTTT

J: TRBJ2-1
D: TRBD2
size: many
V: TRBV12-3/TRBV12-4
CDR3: CASSSQSGSSYNEQFF
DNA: TGTGCCAGCAGCTCTCAAAGCGGGAGTTCCTACAATGAGCAGTTCTTC

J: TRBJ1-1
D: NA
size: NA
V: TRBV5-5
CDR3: CASSLAGVWAFF
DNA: TGTGCCAGCAGCTTGGCGGGGGTGTGGGCTTTCTTT

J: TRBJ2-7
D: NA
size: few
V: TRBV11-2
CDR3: CASSLHVRSDEQYF
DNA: TGTGCCAGCAGCTTACACGTAAGGTCTGACGAGCAGTACTTC

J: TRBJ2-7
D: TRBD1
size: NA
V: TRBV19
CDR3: CASSIRDREDEQYF
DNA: TGTGCCAGTAGTATCAGGGACAGGGAGGACGAGCAGTACTTC

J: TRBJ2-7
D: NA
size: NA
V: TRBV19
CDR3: CASSIGHSYEQYF
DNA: TGTGCCAGTAGTATCGGCCACTCCTACGAGCAGTACTTC

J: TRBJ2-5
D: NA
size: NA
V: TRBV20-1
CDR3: CSVSNQETQYF
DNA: TGCAGTGTTTCAAATCAAGAGACCCAGTACTTC

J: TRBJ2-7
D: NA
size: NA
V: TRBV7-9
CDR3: CASSSDIPDEQYF
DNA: TGTGCCAGCAGCTCCGACATACCGGACGAGCAGTACTTC

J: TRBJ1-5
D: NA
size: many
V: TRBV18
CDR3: CASSPKRDQPQHF
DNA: TGTGCCAGCTCACCAAAGAGGGACCAGCCCCAGCATTTT

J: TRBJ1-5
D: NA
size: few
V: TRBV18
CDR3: CASSPARGYSNQPQHF
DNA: TGTGCCAGCTCACCGGCGAGGGGTTATAGCAATCAGCCCCAGCATTTT

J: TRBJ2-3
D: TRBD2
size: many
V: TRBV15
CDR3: CATSRDRAGGPSTDTQYF
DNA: TGTGCCACCAGCAGAGATCGGGCGGGAGGGCCATCCACAGATACGCAGTATTTT

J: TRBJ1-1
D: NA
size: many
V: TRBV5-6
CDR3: CASSPMDTLNTEAFF
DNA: TGTGCCAGCAGCCCGATGGATACACTGAACACTGAAGCTTTCTTT

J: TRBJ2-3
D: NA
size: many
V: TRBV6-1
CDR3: CASSYPPGSTDTQYF
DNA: TGTGCCAGCAGTTACCCTCCGGGCAGCACAGATACGCAGTATTTT

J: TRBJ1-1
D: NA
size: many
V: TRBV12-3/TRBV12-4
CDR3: CASSIRRTAEAFF
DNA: TGTGCCAGCAGCATTAGAAGGACAGCTGAAGCTTTCTTT